What follows describes a single T cell receptor (beta chain). The CDR3 totals 14 residues. CDR1 and CDR2 (germline): SEHNR, FQNEAQ (reference sequence). The germline V and J ends were trimmed by 5 bases and 5 bases, with 13 bases remaining between them. The source of the sample is a study of blood T cell repertoires in COVID-19. Only in-frame clones appear in the TCRdb table, and some are missing; sequencing was by immunoSEQ multiplex PCR. The sample consists of over 80,000 clones, around 90% of them appearing once. This rearrangement joins TRBV7-9 to TRBJ2-1; D perhaps matches TRBD1 (6 bases). Sequencing was done on a sample of peripheral blood. The TCR sequence derives from a man aged 65 to 85 with acute or convalescent COVID-19. The CDR3 loop is CASSPYRDDNEQFF. The CDR3 region has the DNA TGTGCCAGCAGCCCGTACAGGGATGACAATGAGCAGTTCTTC.